A single T cell receptor (beta chain) is shown here with its context. The antigen is unknown. An end of the junction does not agree with germline; a read error may underlie this. This entry comes from a study of tumor and adjacent non-tumor tissue in lung cancer. About the research overall: The cohort had about twelve adenocarcinoma, 2 squamous cell and 1 small cell patients.

RNA was extracted from bulk tissue without any cell sorting. Study-level points and caveats: Significantly higher TCR diversity was found in tumor than normal lung. In normal lung, the top 100 clones were significantly more dominant than in tumor. Shorter survival was associated with higher TCR diversity in tumors.

The library came from three nested PCR rounds adapted from ARM-PCR protocols. From the multiplex PCR reads, TCRdb called clonotypes with MiXCR, one entry per CDR3 protein. The sample lists fewer than 100,000 distinct CDR3 sequences; 55% to 80% were seen once. Germline loops: CDR1 SNHLY, CDR2 FYNNEI. The CDR3 spans 11 residues. This TCR was sampled from a woman in her 40s with non-small cell lung cancer. The sequencing sample was made of lung tumor tissue. The chain couples TRBV2 to TRBJ2-1, with D perhaps TRBD2 (6 bases). The CDR3 DNA follows: TGTGCCAGCAGAGGCGGGGATGTTCAGTTTTTC. Residues: CASRGGDVQFF. Full variable domain (missing parts from reference TRBV2 and TRBJ2-1): EPEVTQTPSHQVTQMGQEVILRCVPISNHLYFYWYRQILGQKVEFLVSFYNNEISEKSEIFDDQFSVERPDGSNFTLKIRSTKLEDSAMYFCASRGGDVQFFGPGTRLTVL.